The 10 T cell receptor beta chains presented below share a single source sample, sequenced in a study of shared T cell receptors in the human thymus. Method: immunoSEQ multiplex PCR; TCRdb's copy keeps in-frame clones and lacks some. The data contain hundreds of thousands of clones, 80% to 90% of them singletons. The same specimen was also included in a second study, on human thymus T cells.

Sequencing used thymocytes. These receptors were collected from a girl younger than two with a congenital heart defect.

The V gene is TRBV7-8, the J gene TRBJ1-3; no clear D. This CDR3 spans 13 amino acids. Germline V CDR1 and CDR2: SGHVS, FQNEAQ. Between the trimmed V and J ends, which lost 6 bases and 2 bases, there was a span of 8 bases. The CDR3 nucleotides read TGTGCCAGCAGAGGAGACCCTGGAAACACCATATATTTT. It specifies CASRGDPGNTIYF.

The genes are TRBV27 and TRBJ1-2, with 9 bases lining up with TRBD1. The CDR3 spans 14 residues. V shed 5 bases and J 4 bases; nucleotides not matched to a gene: 5. The germline gives CDR1 MNHEY, CDR2 SMNVEV (reference sequence). The CDR3 DNA sequence: TGTGCCAGCAGTCTGGGGACAGGGCGCTATGGCTACACCTTC. This sequence encodes CASSLGTGRYGYTF.

This chain connects TRBV7-9 to TRBJ2-7; TRBD1 aligns across 9 bases. The CDR3 runs 14 residues. The germline V gene encodes CDR1 SEHNR and CDR2 FQNEAQ (reference sequence). With V trimmed by 5 bases and J by 5 bases, 7 bases remained unmatched. CDR3 protein: CASSHRDRVHEQYF. CDR3 bases: TGTGCCAGCAGCCACCGGGACAGGGTCCACGAGCAGTACTTC.

The V and J genes are TRBV14 and TRBJ1-3; no clear D. Trimming left V 1 base short and J 4 bases short, with 17 bases between. Per germline, CDR1 SGHDN and CDR2 FVKESK. The CDR3 runs 17 residues. This CDR3 is CASSQGIGPTLGNTIYF. CDR3 DNA: TGTGCCAGCAGCCAAGGAATTGGGCCGACCCTAGGAAACACCATATATTTT. Full variable domain (missing parts from reference TRBV14 and TRBJ1-3): EAGVTQFPSHSVIEKGQTVTLRCDPISGHDNLYWYRRVMGKEIKFLLHFVKESKQDESGMPNNRFLAERTGGTYSTLKVQPAELEDSGVYFCASSQGIGPTLGNTIYFGEGSWLTVV.

The genes are TRBV10-3 and TRBJ2-1; D possibly corresponds to TRBD1 (6 bases). The CDR3 totals 15 residues. Germline V gene sequence: CDR1 ENHRY, CDR2 SYGVKD. Trimming left V 6 bases short and J 4 bases short, with 16 bases between. This CDR3 is CAISRLIQGYNEQFF. The DNA of the CDR3 is TGTGCCATCAGCCGTTTGATACAGGGTTACAATGAGCAGTTCTTC.

The CDR3 protein is CASSAPSGPRTSRNTGRSTEAFF. In nucleotides, the CDR3 is TGTGCCAGCAGTGCCCCGTCGGGTCCACGAACTAGCCGAAATACCGGGAGGAGCACTGAAGCTTTCTTT. The chain uses TRBV28 and TRBJ1-1; D remains unclear. V lost 5 bases and J lost 4, with 41 bases in between. The CDR3 is 23 amino acids. Germline lookup yields CDR1 MDHEN and CDR2 SYDVKM.

The table lists this clone with a count of one. This chain links TRBV25-1 with TRBJ2-7, with 11 bases lining up with TRBD1. Germline V gene lookup returns CDR1 MGHDK and CDR2 SYGVNS. The CDR3 contains 16 residues. The J segment lost 0 bases and the V segment lost 2 bases, leaving 3 bases of the junction unmatched. The DNA for the CDR3 is TGTGCCAGCAGTGAACTGGGACAGGGGGGCTCCTACGAGCAGTACTTC. Translating gives CASSELGQGGSYEQYF.

The chain employs TRBV28 and TRBJ2-7; D gene ambiguous. V was shortened by 8 bases and J by 3 bases, with 14 bases between the two germline ends. In germline, CDR1 is MDHEN, CDR2 SYDVKM. There are 13 residues in the CDR3. The CDR3 reads CASSGPLVYEQYF. The CDR3 region has the DNA TGTGCCAGCTCAGGTCCCCTCGTCTACGAGCAGTACTTC.

This chain uses TRBV6-5 with TRBJ2-5, with 8 bases aligning to TRBD1. Germline-derived CDR1 and CDR2 are MNHEY and SVGAGI. V lost 6 bases and J lost 5; bases outside the gene matches: 5. This CDR3 has 13 amino acids. The CDR3 loop reads CASSRQGRETQYF. The CDR3 nucleotides are TGTGCCAGCAGCCGACAGGGGAGGGAGACCCAGTACTTC.

The V gene is TRBV29-1, the J gene TRBJ1-2, with 8 bases identical to TRBD1. The ends lost 7 bases at V and 6 bases at J; junction bases unmatched: 10. Germline CDR1 is SQVTM and CDR2 is ANQGSEA. The CDR3 is made up of 13 amino acids. CDR3 protein: CSAFATGGDGYTF. The CDR3 DNA sequence: TGCAGCGCTTTCGCCACAGGGGGAGATGGCTACACCTTC.